This T cell receptor beta chain was captured by sequencing in a study of T cells in localized non-small cell lung cancer. Broader study findings: Sequencing was restricted to one tumor region; therefore, heterogeneity remains possible. Uninvolved nearby lung showed the greatest T cell clonality, exceeding that found in tumor.

The V segment lost 3 bases and the J segment 5 bases; nucleotides outside the gene matches: 3. CDR1 is SGHNT and CDR2 is YENEEA in the germline V gene. The CDR3 length is 16 residues. This clone counts as medium-sized. Antigen unknown. The protocol was immunoSEQ multiplex PCR, while the TCRdb copy is restricted to in-frame clones and leaves out a portion. This table holds about 4,000 clones, about 30% found once. The receptor comes from a man aged 40 to 70 with stage II lung adenocarcinoma. Sequenced here: lung tumor tissue, sampled before any cancer treatment. The V call is TRBV11-3, the J call TRBJ2-1; TRBD2 matches 14 bases. CDR3 coding DNA: TGTGCCAGCAGCTTGCTGGGACTAGCGGGAGACAATGAGCAGTTCTTC. Translated: CASSLLGLAGDNEQFF.